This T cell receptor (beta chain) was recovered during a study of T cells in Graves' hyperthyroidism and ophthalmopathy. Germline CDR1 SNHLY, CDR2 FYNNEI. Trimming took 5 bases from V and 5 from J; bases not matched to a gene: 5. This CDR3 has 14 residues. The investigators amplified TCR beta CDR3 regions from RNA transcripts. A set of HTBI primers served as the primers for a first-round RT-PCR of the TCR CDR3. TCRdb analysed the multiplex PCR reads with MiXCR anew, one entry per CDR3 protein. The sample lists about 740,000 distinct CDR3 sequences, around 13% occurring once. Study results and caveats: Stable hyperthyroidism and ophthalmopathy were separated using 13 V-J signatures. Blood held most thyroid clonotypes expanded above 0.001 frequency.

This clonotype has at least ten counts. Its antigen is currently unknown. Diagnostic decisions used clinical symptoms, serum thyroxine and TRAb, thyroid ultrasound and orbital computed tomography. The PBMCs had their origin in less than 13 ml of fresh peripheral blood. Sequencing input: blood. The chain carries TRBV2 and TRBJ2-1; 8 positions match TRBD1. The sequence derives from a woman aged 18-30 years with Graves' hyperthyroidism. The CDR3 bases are TGTGCCAGCAGTAAAAGGACAGGGAACAATGAGCAGTTCTTC. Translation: CASSKRTGNNEQFF.